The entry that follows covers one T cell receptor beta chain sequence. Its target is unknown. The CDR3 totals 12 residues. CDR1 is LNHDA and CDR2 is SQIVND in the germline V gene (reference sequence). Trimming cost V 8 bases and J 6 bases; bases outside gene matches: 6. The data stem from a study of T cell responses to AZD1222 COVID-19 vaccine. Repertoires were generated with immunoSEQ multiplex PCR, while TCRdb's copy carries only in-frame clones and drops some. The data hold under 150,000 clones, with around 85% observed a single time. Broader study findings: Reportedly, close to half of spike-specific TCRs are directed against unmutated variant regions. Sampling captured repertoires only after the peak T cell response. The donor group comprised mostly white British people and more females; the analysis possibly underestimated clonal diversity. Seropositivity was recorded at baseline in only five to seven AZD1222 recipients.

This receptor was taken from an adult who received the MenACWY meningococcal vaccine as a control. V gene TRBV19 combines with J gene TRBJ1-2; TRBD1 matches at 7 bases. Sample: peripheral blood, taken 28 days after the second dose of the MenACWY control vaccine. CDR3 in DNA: TGTGCCAGTGAACAGGGGTCCGATGGCTACACCTTC. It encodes CASEQGSDGYTF.